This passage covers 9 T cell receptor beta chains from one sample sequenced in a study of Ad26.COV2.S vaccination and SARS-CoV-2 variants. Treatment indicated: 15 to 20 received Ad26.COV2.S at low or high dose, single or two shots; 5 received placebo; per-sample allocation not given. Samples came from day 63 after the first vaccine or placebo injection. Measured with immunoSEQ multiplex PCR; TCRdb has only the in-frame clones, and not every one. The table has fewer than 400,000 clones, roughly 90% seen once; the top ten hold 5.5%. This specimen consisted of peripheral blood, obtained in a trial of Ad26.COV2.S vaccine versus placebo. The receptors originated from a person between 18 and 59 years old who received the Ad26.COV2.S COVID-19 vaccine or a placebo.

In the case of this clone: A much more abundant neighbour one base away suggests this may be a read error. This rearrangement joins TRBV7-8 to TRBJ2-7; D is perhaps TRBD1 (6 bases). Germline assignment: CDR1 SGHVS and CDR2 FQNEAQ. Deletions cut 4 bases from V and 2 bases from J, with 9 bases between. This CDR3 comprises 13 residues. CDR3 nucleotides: TGTGCCAGCAGCTCCCGGGACACCTACGAGCAGTACTTC. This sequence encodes CASSSRDTYEQYF.

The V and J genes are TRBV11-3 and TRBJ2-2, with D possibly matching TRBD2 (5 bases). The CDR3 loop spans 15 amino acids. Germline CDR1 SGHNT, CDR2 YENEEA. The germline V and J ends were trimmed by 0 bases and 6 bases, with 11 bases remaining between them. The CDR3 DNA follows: TGTGCCAGCAGCTTAGATGGCGGGTCGGCCGGGGAGCTGTTTTTT. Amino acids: CASSLDGGSAGELFF.

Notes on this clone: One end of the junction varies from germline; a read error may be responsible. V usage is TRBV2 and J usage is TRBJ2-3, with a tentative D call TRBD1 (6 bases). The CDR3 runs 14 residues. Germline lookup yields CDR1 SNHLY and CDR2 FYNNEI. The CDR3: CAGRGPSITDTQYF. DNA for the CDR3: TGTGCCGGCAGGGGCCCTAGCATCACAGATACGCAGTATTTT.

CDR3 DNA sequence: TGTGCCAGCAGTAAACAGGGGGTGGCTTTCTTT. Translating it yields CASSKQGVAFF. The rearrangement uses TRBV2 and TRBJ1-1; 8 positions match TRBD1. The CDR3 is 11 amino acids. V lost 5 bases, J lost 11 bases, and 4 bases stayed unmatched. The germline V gene encodes CDR1 SNHLY and CDR2 FYNNEI.

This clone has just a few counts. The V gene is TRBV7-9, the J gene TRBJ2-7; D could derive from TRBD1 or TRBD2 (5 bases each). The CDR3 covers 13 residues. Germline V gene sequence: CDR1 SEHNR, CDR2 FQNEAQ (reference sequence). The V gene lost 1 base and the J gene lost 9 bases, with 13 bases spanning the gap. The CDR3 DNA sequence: TGTGCCAGCAGCTTAGGTAATCTGAGGGGGCAGTACTTC. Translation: CASSLGNLRGQYF.

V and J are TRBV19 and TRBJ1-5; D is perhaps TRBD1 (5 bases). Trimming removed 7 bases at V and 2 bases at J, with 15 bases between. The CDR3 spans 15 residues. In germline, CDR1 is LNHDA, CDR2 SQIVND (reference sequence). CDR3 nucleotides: TGTGCCAGTACCCAAGTGGGGGGGGGCAATCAGCCCCAGCATTTT. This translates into CASTQVGGGNQPQHF.

This chain's CDR3 is CASSIGEGMGTEAFF. CDR3 coding DNA: TGTGCCAGTAGTATAGGAGAGGGGATGGGCACTGAAGCTTTCTTT. The rearrangement uses TRBV19 and TRBJ1-1, with D perhaps TRBD1 (5 bases). The V end was cut by 1 base, the J end by 4 bases, with 13 bases between. The CDR3 consists of 15 residues. Germline-derived CDR1 and CDR2 are LNHDA and SQIVND (reference sequence). Full variable domain (outside the CDR3, taken from reference TRBV19 and TRBJ1-1): DGGITQSPKYLFRKEGQNVTLSCEQNLNHDAMYWYRQDPGQGLRLIYYSQIVNDFQKGDIAEGYSVSREKKESFPLTVTSAQKNPTAFYLCASSIGEGMGTEAFFGQGTRLTVV.

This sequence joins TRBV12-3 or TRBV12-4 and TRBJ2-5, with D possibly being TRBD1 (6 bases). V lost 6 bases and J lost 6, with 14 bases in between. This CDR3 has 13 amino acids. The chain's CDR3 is CASSTGQPKTQYF. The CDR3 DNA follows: TGTGCCAGCAGCACTGGACAGCCCAAGACCCAGTACTTC.

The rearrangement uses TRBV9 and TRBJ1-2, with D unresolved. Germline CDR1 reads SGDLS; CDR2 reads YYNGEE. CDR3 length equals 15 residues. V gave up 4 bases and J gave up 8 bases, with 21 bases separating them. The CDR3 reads CASSTHDEARGGYTF. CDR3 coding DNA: TGTGCCAGCAGCACCCACGACGAGGCTCGAGGAGGCTACACCTTC.